This TCR beta chain is from a study of OX40 agonist ivuxolimab in advanced cancers. With respect to the entire study: Ivuxolimab was a fully human IgG2 agonistic monoclonal antibody targeting the costimulatory receptor OX40 (CD134). Intravenous ivuxolimab was administered to patients every 2 weeks at six dose levels: 0.01, 0.1, 0.3, 1.5, 3 and 10 mg/kg. Of the roughly 51 patients in dose escalation, 19 had hepatocellular carcinoma, about 15 had melanoma, 9 had renal cell carcinoma and 9 had head and neck cancer. In the dose-escalation cohort, around 80% of patients were male, and the mean age was approximately 60 years with a range of roughly 23 to 79. Prior anti-PD-1, anti-PD-L1 or anti-CTLA-4 therapy was permitted, and checkpoint inhibitors had been received by around 40% of dose-escalation patients. Partial responses were achieved by three dose-escalation patients, of whom one had hepatocellular carcinoma and two had cutaneous melanoma. Peripheral TCRbeta sequencing was intended to test whether TCR sequence diversity was altered and clonal T-cell expansion was caused by ivuxolimab. The paper reports the monotherapy dose-escalation portion (N of about 47 patients) of the phase I ivuxolimab trial. What the study reported, not specific to this receptor: The antigen specificity of the peripheral T cells that underwent clonal expansion was not determined. Low levels of normalized T-cell clonal expansion were also shown by some nonresponding patients. Clonal expansion of both CD4+ and CD8+ blood T cells was observed from baseline to week 6 at doses 0.1 to 3.0 mg/kg. After ivuxolimab, expanded clones were on average more numerous among CD8+ T cells than among CD4+ T cells. In the 0.1-3.0 mg/kg groups, partial responders had among the lowest normalized peripheral clonal expansion, particularly in CD8+ T cells.

To sequence the TCRbeta CDR3 region, genomic DNA was isolated from the sorted cells. TCRbeta CDR3 regions were sequenced using the immunoSEQ Assay. TCRdb retrieved this table from immuneACCESS and kept in-frame rearrangements only. Not all clones are present; in checked studies, unresolved V genes account for under half, and no reason is known for the remainder. The sample table contains 99,000 or so clones; only one count was recorded for approximately 94% of them. The ten largest clonotypes hold approximately 0.18% of the sample. The trial excluded patients who had a history of autoimmune disease or were on systemic immunosuppression. Peripheral blood for TCR sequencing was collected from all dose cohorts at baseline, on cycle 4 day 1, and on cycle 7 day 1. The samples were taken from a phase I, first-in-human, multicenter, open-label dose-escalation trial of ivuxolimab. The trial enrolled adults with locally advanced or metastatic head and neck squamous cell, hepatocellular, melanoma or renal cell carcinoma. CD4+ and CD8+ T cells were sorted separately from peripheral blood before TCR sequencing.

As to this clone: Its antigen is currently not known. Within one base of it there is no much larger clone, and no base qualities were kept.

The source of this sequence is an adult with an advanced solid tumor such as melanoma, head and neck, liver or kidney cancer. The source was CD4+ or CD8+ T cells sorted from blood, collected in a trial of the OX40 agonist ivuxolimab.

The CDR3 protein is CASSVAGEGNQPQHF. Here is the DNA: TGTGCCAGCAGCGTAGCAGGGGAGGGCAATCAGCCCCAGCATTTT. The chain couples TRBV9 to TRBJ1-5; TRBD1 is possibly the D segment (6 matching bases). The CDR3 spans 15 residues, from the cysteine through the phenylalanine. Kept here is only the CDR3 DNA, which spans 45 bases and is read in frame from base 1. A distance of 9 bases separates the germline ends of V and J, which lose 0 bases and 2 bases respectively. The germline V gene supplies CDR1 SGDLS and CDR2 YYNGEE.